The 22 T cell receptor beta chains below all came from one sample that was sequenced in a study of blood T cell repertoires in COVID-19. Repertoires were generated with immunoSEQ multiplex PCR, while TCRdb's copy carries only in-frame clones and drops some. The sample includes around 150,000 clones, 90% to 95% of them seen just once. The sequenced material came from peripheral blood. These receptors originate from a woman between 50 and 59 years old with acute or convalescent COVID-19.

The chain has TRBV15 and TRBJ1-1; D remains unclear. This CDR3 comprises 14 residues. Trimming took off 3 bases at V and 11 bases at J, with 19 bases between the two ends. Germline CDR1 and CDR2: LNHNV and YYDKDF (reference sequence). Here the CDR3 reads CATSSPTKNVQAFF. CDR3 sequence (DNA): TGTGCCACCAGCAGCCCCACTAAAAATGTTCAGGCTTTCTTT.

This clone has only one observation. The rearrangement joins TRBV5-1 to TRBJ2-7; 7 bases map to TRBD2. Germline-derived CDR1 and CDR2 are SGHRS and YFSETQ. This CDR3 spans 15 amino acids. V was clipped by 0 bases and J by 4 bases; unmatched bases: 7. The CDR3 region has the DNA TGCGCCAGCAGCTTGGGTCGGGGGGACGGGTACGAGCAGTACTTC. Protein: CASSLGRGDGYEQYF.

The chain carries TRBV5-1 and TRBJ1-2; 8 bases map to TRBD1. V was clipped by 3 bases and J by 4 bases; unmatched bases: 2. The V gene's germline CDR1 is SGHRS and CDR2 YFSETQ. The CDR3 has 13 residues. The CDR3 sequence: CASSSGQAYGYTF. The CDR3 bases are TGCGCCAGCAGCTCGGGACAGGCCTATGGCTACACCTTC.

The CDR3 region has the DNA TGTGCCACCACCTCTTTTGCGGGGAGGGAGACCCAGTACTTC. Translated: CATTSFAGRETQYF. This chain connects TRBV25-1 to TRBJ2-5; a possible D gene is TRBD2 (6 bases). Germline-derived CDR1 and CDR2 are MGHDK and SYGVNS. V dropped 10 bases and J dropped 5 bases, with 20 bases sitting between them. This CDR3 spans 14 amino acids.

The chain combines TRBV19 with TRBJ2-7; 11 nucleotides match TRBD1. The CDR3 runs to 14 residues. The V gene's germline CDR1 is LNHDA and CDR2 SQIVND (reference sequence). The V and J ends lost 5 bases and 2 bases, in that order; junction bases with no gene match: 2. CDR3 protein: CASSSDRGPYEQYF. Written as DNA, the CDR3 is TGTGCCAGTAGTTCGGACAGGGGGCCCTACGAGCAGTACTTC.

The chain uses TRBV4-2 and TRBJ1-3; 8 bases agree with TRBD1. CDR1 and CDR2 from the germline V gene are LGHNA and YNFKEQ. The CDR3 consists of 16 residues. Losses at the gene ends were 0 bases for V and 1 base for J; bases not matched to a gene: 2. The CDR3 nucleotides are TGTGCCAGCAGCCAAGAAAGGACAGGGTCTGGAAACACCATATATTTT. This sequence encodes CASSQERTGSGNTIYF.

The chain combines TRBV20-1 with TRBJ2-7; the match to TRBD1 covers 8 bases. Trimming took 3 bases from V and 6 from J; bases not matched to a gene: 4. This CDR3 spans 12 amino acids. The germline CDR1 and CDR2 sequences are DFQATT and SNEGSKA (reference sequence). This chain's CDR3 is CSASPTGAEQYF. The CDR3 nucleotides are TGCAGTGCTAGTCCGACAGGGGCCGAGCAGTACTTC.

The CDR3 protein is CASEVRNSPLHF. In DNA, the CDR3 is TGTGCCAGCGAGGTGAGGAATTCACCCCTCCACTTT. This sequence joins TRBV2 and TRBJ1-6, with D uncertain. The V and J ends lost 8 bases and 7 bases respectively, with 9 bases between them. The length of the CDR3 is 12 residues. CDR1 and CDR2 (germline): SNHLY, FYNNEI.

The V gene is TRBV29-1, the J gene TRBJ1-2; possibly TRBD1 for D (6 bases). Germline CDR1 reads SQVTM; CDR2 reads ANQGSEA. V shed 6 bases and J shed 6 bases, with 14 bases lying between them. The CDR3 covers 12 residues. The CDR3 DNA is TGCAGCGTATTAACAGGGCAGGATGGCTACACCTTC. As protein: CSVLTGQDGYTF.

The chain joins TRBV4-3 to TRBJ1-1; D call uncertain. V lost 0 bases, J lost 10 bases, and 18 bases lay in between. The germline V gene encodes CDR1 LGHNA and CDR2 YSLEER. This CDR3 has 15 amino acids. The CDR3 DNA is TGCGCCAGCAGCCAAGATCCGAATGTAGAGGGTACAGCTTTCTTT. Its protein product is CASSQDPNVEGTAFF.

The chain employs TRBV11-2 and TRBJ2-2; 7 positions agree with TRBD1. V trimming: 4 bases; J trimming: 6 bases; junction bases outside the gene matches: 14. The CDR3 runs to 17 residues. CDR1 is SGHAT, CDR2 FQNNGV, per germline. The CDR3 DNA is TGTGCCAGCAGCTCCTTCCTAAGACAGGGTGGTCCCGGGGAGCTGTTTTTT. It is translated as CASSSFLRQGGPGELFF.

V usage is TRBV14 and J usage is TRBJ2-7; D not certain. Germline CDR1 is SGHDN and CDR2 is FVKESK. V was cut by 2 bases and J by 1 base, with 15 bases left in between. The CDR3 length is 16 residues. The CDR3, as DNA: TGTGCCAGCAGCCAACCGGTCTTCGGTGGTTCCTACGAGCAGTACTTC. Translating gives CASSQPVFGGSYEQYF.

V and J are TRBV5-1 and TRBJ2-2, with D perhaps TRBD1 (5 bases). The length of the CDR3 is 15 residues. Germline loops: CDR1 SGHRS, CDR2 YFSETQ. V gave up 4 bases and J gave up 1 base, with 11 bases separating them. The CDR3 sequence is CASSTRQMNTGELFF. CDR3 coding DNA: TGCGCCAGCAGCACGAGACAGATGAACACCGGGGAGCTGTTTTTT.

This clone was counted once. The chain is built from TRBV3-1 (or the pseudogene TRBV3-2) and TRBJ1-1; D is undetermined. The V gene's germline CDR1 is LGHDT and CDR2 YNNKEL (reference sequence). The CDR3 is 12 residues long. The V and J ends lost 1 base and 10 bases respectively, with 10 bases between them. CDR3 DNA sequence: TGTGCCAGCAGCCAAGGGCACCGGGGAGCTTTCTTT. Residues: CASSQGHRGAFF.

This chain connects TRBV15 to TRBJ2-7; D uncertain. There are 18 residues in the CDR3. V was shortened by 2 bases and J by 0 bases, with 20 bases between the two germline ends. CDR1 is LNHNV and CDR2 is YYDKDF in the germline V gene (reference sequence). Here the CDR3 reads CATSRPFTQADSSYEQYF. CDR3 DNA sequence: TGTGCCACCAGCAGACCCTTCACGCAGGCTGATTCCTCCTACGAGCAGTACTTC.

This chain uses TRBV5-1 with TRBJ2-1; D ambiguous. The CDR3 spans 16 residues. CDR1 and CDR2 (germline): SGHRS, YFSETQ. With 4 bases removed from V and 7 bases from J, the gap between germline ends came to 21 bases. The CDR3, as DNA: TGCGCCAGCAGCCCCCCTCCACTATTTACCGTGAATGAGCAGTTCTTC. It is translated as CASSPPPLFTVNEQFF.

The rearrangement uses TRBV7-8 and TRBJ1-1, with 8 positions matching TRBD1. This CDR3 is built from 17 residues. V shed 5 bases, J shed 0 bases, and the junction held 11 bases outside the gene matches. CDR1 and CDR2 from the germline V gene are SGHVS and FQNEAQ. The CDR3 nucleotides are TGTGCCAGCAGCAACAGTAGACAGGGGATGTTGAACACTGAAGCTTTCTTT. It translates to CASSNSRQGMLNTEAFF.

V is TRBV4-3 and J is TRBJ1-1; D perhaps matches TRBD1 (5 bases). Trimming pared 2 bases from V and 7 bases from J, leaving 8 bases between. In germline, CDR1 is LGHNA, CDR2 YSLEER. This CDR3 is built from 12 residues. CDR3 residues: CASSQLRGEAFF. CDR3 in DNA: TGCGCCAGCAGCCAATTAAGGGGTGAAGCTTTCTTT.

The J gene is TRBJ2-7, the V gene TRBV30; the match to TRBD2 covers 12 bases. Looked up from germline, CDR1 is GTSNPN and CDR2 is SVGIG (reference sequence). CDR3 length: 15 amino acids. Losses at the gene ends were 1 base for V and 5 bases for J; bases not matched to a gene: 6. The CDR3 DNA sequence: TGTGCCTGGAGTGGACTAGCGGGAGAGGTACACGAGCAGTACTTC. It encodes CAWSGLAGEVHEQYF.

The chain joins TRBV5-8 to TRBJ2-3, with 8 bases identical to TRBD1. Trimming removed 2 bases from V and 10 bases from J; junction bases left unmatched: 3. The CDR3 is made up of 12 amino acids. Germline assignment: CDR1 SGHTS and CDR2 YDEGEE. CDR3 in DNA: TGTGCCAGCAGCTTAGGGACAGGTCCGCAGTATTTT. Translation gives CASSLGTGPQYF. Complete variable domain (other parts from reference TRBV5-8 and TRBJ2-3): EAGVTQSPTHLIKTRGQQATLRCSPISGHTSVYWYQQALGLGLQFLLWYDEGEERNRGNFPPRFSGRQFPNYSSELNVNALELEDSALYLCASSLGTGPQYFGPGTRLTVL.

In this sample, this clone turned up once. The V call is TRBV11-2, the J call TRBJ2-7; weak D call: TRBD1 (6 bases). CDR1 is SGHAT, CDR2 FQNNGV, per germline. This CDR3 has 14 residues. The ends were cut back, 3 bases at V and 3 bases at J, with 12 bases in the middle. This CDR3 reads CASSLDSEGYEQYF. The CDR3 region has the DNA TGTGCCAGCAGCTTGGACAGTGAAGGCTACGAGCAGTACTTC.

J is TRBJ2-1 and V is TRBV14; TRBD2 aligns across 7 bases. This CDR3 is built from 15 residues. V shed 3 bases, J shed 0 bases, and the junction held 2 bases outside the gene matches. Germline V gene lookup returns CDR1 SGHDN and CDR2 FVKESK. CDR3 region: CASSHWGGSYNEQFF. CDR3 in DNA: TGTGCCAGCAGCCATTGGGGGGGCTCCTACAATGAGCAGTTCTTC.